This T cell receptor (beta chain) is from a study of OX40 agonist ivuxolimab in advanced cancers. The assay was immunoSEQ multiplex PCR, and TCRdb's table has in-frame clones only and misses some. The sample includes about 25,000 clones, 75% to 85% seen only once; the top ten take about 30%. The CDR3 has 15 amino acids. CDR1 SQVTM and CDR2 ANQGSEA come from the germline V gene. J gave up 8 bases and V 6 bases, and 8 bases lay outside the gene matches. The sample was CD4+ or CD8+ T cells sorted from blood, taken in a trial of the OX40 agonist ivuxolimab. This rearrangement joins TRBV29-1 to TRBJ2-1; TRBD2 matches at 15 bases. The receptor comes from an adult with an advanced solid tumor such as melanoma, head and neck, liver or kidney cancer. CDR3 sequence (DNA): TGCAGCGTCCACGGGACTAGCGGGAGGCTTTATGAGCAGTTCTTC. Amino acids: CSVHGTSGRLYEQFF.